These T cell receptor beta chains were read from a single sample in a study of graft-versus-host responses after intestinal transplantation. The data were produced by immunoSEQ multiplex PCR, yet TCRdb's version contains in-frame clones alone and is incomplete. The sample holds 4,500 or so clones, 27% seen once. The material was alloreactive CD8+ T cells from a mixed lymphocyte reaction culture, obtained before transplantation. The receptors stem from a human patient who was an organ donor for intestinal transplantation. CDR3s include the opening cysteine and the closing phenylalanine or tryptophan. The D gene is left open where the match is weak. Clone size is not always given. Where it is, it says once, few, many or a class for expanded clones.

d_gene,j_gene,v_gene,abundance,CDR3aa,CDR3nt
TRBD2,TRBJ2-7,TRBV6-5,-,CASSYGTSAYEQYF,TGTGCCAGCAGTTACGGGACTAGCGCCTACGAGCAGTACTTC
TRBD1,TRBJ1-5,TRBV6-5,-,CASKTLTGGNQPQHF,TGTGCCAGCAAAACACTGACAGGGGGCAATCAGCCCCAGCATTTT
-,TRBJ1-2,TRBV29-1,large,CSVEVGGYGYTF,TGCAGCGTTGAGGTGGGAGGCTATGGCTACACCTTC
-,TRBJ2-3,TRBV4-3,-,CASSQASYTDTQYF,TGCGCCAGCAGCCAAGCCTCTTACACAGATACGCAGTATTTT
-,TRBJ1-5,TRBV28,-,CASSLIGGGGQPQHF,TGTGCCAGCAGTTTAATAGGGGGTGGGGGTCAGCCCCAGCATTTT
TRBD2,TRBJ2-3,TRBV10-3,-,CAISESPPAGGTDTQYF,TGTGCCATCAGTGAGTCCCCTCCAGCGGGGGGCACAGATACGCAGTATTTT
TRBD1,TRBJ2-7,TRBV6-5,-,CASSYARDRGTYEQYF,TGTGCCAGCAGTTACGCCCGGGACAGGGGAACCTACGAGCAGTACTTC
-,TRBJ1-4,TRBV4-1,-,CASRKTGQNEKLFF,TGCGCCAGCCGGAAAACAGGGCAAAATGAAAAACTGTTTTTT
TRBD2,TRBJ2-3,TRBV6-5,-,CASSRLAGATDTQYF,TGTGCCAGCAGTCGACTAGCGGGGGCCACAGATACGCAGTATTTT
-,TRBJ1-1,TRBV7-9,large,CASSNLHIEGF,TGTGCCAGCAGTAATCTCCACATCGAGGGCTTT
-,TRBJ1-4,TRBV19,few,CASIQGEKLFF,TGTGCCAGTATCCAGGGGGAAAAACTGTTTTTT